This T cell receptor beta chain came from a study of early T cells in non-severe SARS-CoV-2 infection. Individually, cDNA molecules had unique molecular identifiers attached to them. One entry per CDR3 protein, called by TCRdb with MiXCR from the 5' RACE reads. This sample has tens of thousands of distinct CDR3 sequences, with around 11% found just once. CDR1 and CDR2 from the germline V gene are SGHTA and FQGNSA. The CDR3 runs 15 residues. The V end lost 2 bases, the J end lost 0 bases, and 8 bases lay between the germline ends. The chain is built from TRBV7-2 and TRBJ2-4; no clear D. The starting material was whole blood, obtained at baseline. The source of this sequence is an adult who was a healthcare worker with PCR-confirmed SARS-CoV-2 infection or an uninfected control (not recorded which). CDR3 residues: CASSLNPLAKNIQYF. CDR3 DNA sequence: TGTGCCAGCAGCTTAAACCCCCTAGCCAAAAACATTCAGTACTTC. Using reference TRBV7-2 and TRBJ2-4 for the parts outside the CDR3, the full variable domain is GAGVSQSPSNKVTEKGKDVELRCDPISGHTALYWYRQSLGQGLEFLIYFQGNSAPDKSGLPSDRFSAERTGGSVSTLTIQRTQQEDSAVYLCASSLNPLAKNIQYFGAGTRLSVL.